The 29 T cell receptor beta chains below all came from one sample that was sequenced in a study of shared clonotypes between healthy human individuals. Measured with immunoSEQ multiplex PCR; TCRdb has only the in-frame clones, and not every one. The sample yields about 770,000 clones, 72% seen once. Input material: memory CD4+ T cells sorted from blood. Subset noted: CD45RA-negative fraction. The receptors were sampled from a woman aged 25 to 39 in good health.

The CDR3 loop is CASSSGLAGSETQYF. CDR3 coding DNA: TGTGCCAGCTCATCCGGACTAGCGGGATCAGAGACCCAGTACTTC. The chain links TRBV18 to TRBJ2-5, with 12 bases that match TRBD2. The CDR3 length is 15 residues. In germline, CDR1 is KGHSH, CDR2 LQKENI. With V trimmed by 5 bases and J by 4 bases, 5 bases remained unmatched.

The chain combines TRBV30 with TRBJ2-4; D is perhaps TRBD1 or TRBD2 (5 bases each). This CDR3 has 13 amino acids. Germline CDR1 is GTSNPN and CDR2 is SVGIG (reference sequence). V was shortened by 2 bases and J by 4 bases, with 9 bases between the two germline ends. CDR3 nucleotide sequence: TGTGCCTGGAGTCGGGACGTGAAAAACATTCAGTACTTC. Translating gives CAWSRDVKNIQYF.

This clone was recorded only once. V and J are TRBV29-1 and TRBJ1-4; TRBD1 matches at 7 bases. In germline, CDR1 is SQVTM, CDR2 ANQGSEA. This CDR3 contains 15 residues. Losses at the gene ends were 0 bases for V and 5 bases for J; bases not matched to a gene: 6. The CDR3: CSVEETEGANEKLFF. The CDR3 nucleotides are TGCAGCGTTGAAGAAACGGAGGGGGCGAATGAAAAACTGTTTTTT.

This chain joins TRBV19 and TRBJ2-1; tentative D call: TRBD2 (5 bases). The CDR3 loop spans 14 amino acids. Germline CDR1 and CDR2: LNHDA and SQIVND (reference sequence). Between the trimmed V and J ends, which lost 2 bases and 9 bases, there was a span of 14 bases. DNA of the CDR3: TGTGCCAGTAGTATACCGACCTTCGAGGGTGAGCAGTTCTTC. This translates into CASSIPTFEGEQFF. Full variable domain (outside the CDR3, taken from reference TRBV19 and TRBJ2-1): DGGITQSPKYLFRKEGQNVTLSCEQNLNHDAMYWYRQDPGQGLRLIYYSQIVNDFQKGDIAEGYSVSREKKESFPLTVTSAQKNPTAFYLCASSIPTFEGEQFFGPGTRLTVL.

The V and J genes are TRBV28 and TRBJ1-2; D is unclear. In germline, CDR1 is MDHEN, CDR2 SYDVKM. Trimming removed 4 bases from V and 7 bases from J, with 7 bases in between. The length of the CDR3 is 11 residues. The CDR3 bases are TGTGCCAGCAGTTCCAGGCCTGGCTACACCTTC. It specifies CASSSRPGYTF.

V is TRBV14 and J is TRBJ2-7; tentatively, D is TRBD1 (6 bases). Between the trimmed V and J ends, which lost 1 base and 2 bases, there was a span of 12 bases. CDR1 is SGHDN, CDR2 FVKESK, per germline. The CDR3 is 15 amino acids. DNA of the CDR3: TGTGCCAGCAGCCAAGGGGCTAGGGGGACCTACGAGCAGTACTTC. It encodes CASSQGARGTYEQYF.

As for this clone: This CDR3 is also generated by other DNA sequences in the sample. The chain couples TRBV5-1 to TRBJ1-1, with D uncertain. This CDR3 is built from 15 residues. Trimming stripped 0 bases from V and 1 base from J, with 10 bases between. CDR1 and CDR2 (germline): SGHRS, YFSETQ. CDR3 sequence (DNA): TGCGCCAGCAGCTTGGTCCCAGGAGGGAACACTGAAGCTTTCTTT. Protein: CASSLVPGGNTEAFF.

The gene calls are TRBV7-9 and TRBJ2-3; 10 positions agree with TRBD1. With V trimmed by 6 bases and J by 3 bases, 15 bases remained unmatched. The CDR3 extends over 18 amino acids. Germline loops: CDR1 SEHNR, CDR2 FQNEAQ (reference sequence). The CDR3 is CASSSGTGALGGTDTQYF. The CDR3 coding sequence is TGTGCCAGCAGTTCCGGGACAGGGGCCCTAGGTGGTACAGATACGCAGTATTTT. The whole variable domain, remainder taken from reference TRBV7-9 and TRBJ2-3, is DTGVSQNPRHKITKRGQNVTFRCDPISEHNRLYWYRQTLGQGPEFLTYFQNEAQLEKSRLLSDRFSAERPKGSFSTLEIQRTEQGDSAMYLCASSSGTGALGGTDTQYFGPGTRLTVL.

This clone was counted once. The V gene is TRBV4-2, the J gene TRBJ2-7, with D perhaps TRBD2 (6 bases). CDR3 length: 15 residues. The V gene lost 1 base and the J gene lost 6 bases, with 16 bases spanning the gap. CDR1 LGHNA and CDR2 YNFKEQ come from the germline V gene. In DNA form, the CDR3 reads TGTGCCAGCAGCCAAGGGGAGGCTAGCGCTCGCGAGCAGTACTTC. Protein: CASSQGEASAREQYF.

V and J are TRBV2 and TRBJ1-2; no reliable D call. Between the trimmed V and J ends, which lost 6 bases and 6 bases, there was a span of 11 bases. The CDR3 is made up of 12 amino acids. CDR1 SNHLY and CDR2 FYNNEI come from the germline V gene. The CDR3, as DNA: TGTGCCAGCAGAGACGTCGTCCATGGCTACACCTTC. Translating gives CASRDVVHGYTF.

V usage is TRBV23-1 and J usage is TRBJ1-2; D gene uncertain. TRBV23-1 is marked as an open reading frame, function uncertain. The V end was cut by 3 bases, the J end by 7 bases, with 9 bases between. CDR3 length: 12 residues. CDR3 loop: CASSHRRCGYTF. DNA for the CDR3: TGCGCCAGCAGTCACCGACGTTGTGGCTACACCTTC.

J is TRBJ2-2 and V is TRBV6-6; D gene unclear. CDR1 MNHNY and CDR2 SVGAGI come from the germline V gene (reference sequence). Trimming removed 0 bases at V and 4 bases at J, with 12 bases between. This CDR3 comprises 16 residues. The CDR3 loop reads CASSYSRKSFTGELFF. The CDR3 bases are TGTGCCAGCAGTTACTCTCGGAAAAGTTTCACCGGGGAGCTGTTTTTT.

This chain connects TRBV10-3 to TRBJ2-5; D gene ambiguous. The CDR3 runs to 14 residues. Germline CDR1 ENHRY, CDR2 SYGVKD. Between the trimmed V and J ends, which lost 2 bases and 3 bases, there was a span of 10 bases. DNA for the CDR3: TGTGCCATCAGTGAGCCTACACTGAAAGAGACCCAGTACTTC. Residues: CAISEPTLKETQYF.

The gene calls are TRBV5-1 and TRBJ2-1, with D uncertain. The germline V and J ends were trimmed by 0 bases and 10 bases, with 11 bases remaining between them. CDR3 size: 13 residues. Germline assignment: CDR1 SGHRS and CDR2 YFSETQ. In DNA form, the CDR3 reads TGCGCCAGCAGCTTGGAGGCTCCCCAGGAGCAGTTCTTC. Amino acids: CASSLEAPQEQFF.

V usage is TRBV19 and J usage is TRBJ1-4, with a weak D call TRBD1 (6 bases). The CDR3 sequence is 14 residues long. The germline V and J ends were trimmed by 4 bases and 1 base, with 7 bases remaining between them. Germline CDR1 and CDR2: LNHDA and SQIVND (reference sequence). The CDR3 protein is CASSTDRTNEKLFF. CDR3 sequence (DNA): TGTGCCAGTAGTACGGACAGAACTAATGAAAAACTGTTTTTT.

The chain is built from TRBV29-1 and TRBJ2-5; D might be TRBD2 (5 bases). CDR1 is SQVTM and CDR2 is ANQGSEA in the germline V gene. V dropped 3 bases and J dropped 5 bases, with 19 bases sitting between them. This CDR3 region has 15 residues. CDR3 DNA: TGCAGCGTTGACGGACTGGGCTACCAGGTCGAGACCCAGTACTTC. It translates to CSVDGLGYQVETQYF.

In the case of this clone: The sample holds other DNA sequences that translate to the same CDR3. The rearrangement uses TRBV2 and TRBJ1-4; TRBD1 matches 7 bases. V shed 5 bases and J 4 bases; nucleotides not matched to a gene: 4. The CDR3 totals 14 residues. Looked up from germline, CDR1 is SNHLY and CDR2 is FYNNEI. The CDR3 sequence is CASSRQGFNEKLFF. DNA of the CDR3: TGTGCCAGCAGTCGACAGGGCTTTAATGAAAAACTGTTTTTT.

This clone was picked up one time. V is TRBV7-7 and J is TRBJ2-5; D ambiguous. CDR1 and CDR2 from the germline V gene are SSHAT and FNYEAQ (reference sequence). V lost 1 base, J lost 1 base, and 10 bases lay in between. CDR3 size: 15 residues. The CDR3 bases are TGTGCCAGCAGCTTAGGTAGCTACCCCCAAGAGACCCAGTACTTC. Encoded protein: CASSLGSYPQETQYF.

This clone has just one count. The sample contains more than one DNA sequence encoding this CDR3. The chain recombines TRBV9 with TRBJ2-7, with unresolved D. The CDR3 runs to 13 residues. Trimming shortened V by 3 bases and J by 2 bases, and 9 bases separated the two germline ends. In germline, CDR1 is SGDLS, CDR2 YYNGEE. The chain's CDR3 is CASSATATYEQYF. The CDR3 bases are TGTGCCAGCAGCGCGACGGCCACCTACGAGCAGTACTTC.

CDR3 in DNA: TGCGCCAGCTCATACCGAAGGGAAACTGAAGCTTTCTTT. The encoded protein is CASSYRRETEAFF. This chain uses TRBV10-1 with TRBJ1-1; D remains ambiguous. The CDR3 is 13 residues long. Trimming took off 8 bases at V and 5 bases at J, with 15 bases between the two ends. Germline lookup yields CDR1 WNHNN and CDR2 SYGVQD (reference sequence).

The gene calls are TRBV2 and TRBJ2-1; 11 bases fit TRBD2. CDR3 length: 16 amino acids. V dropped 6 bases and J dropped 7; count of bases not matched to a gene: 11. Per the germline V gene, CDR1 is SNHLY and CDR2 is FYNNEI. CDR3 protein: CASSDQLAGVVNEQFF. The CDR3 bases are TGTGCCAGCAGCGACCAACTAGCGGGAGTCGTTAATGAGCAGTTCTTC.

The chain employs TRBV28 and TRBJ2-1, with D perhaps matching TRBD1 (6 bases). This CDR3 spans 16 amino acids. Germline V gene sequence: CDR1 MDHEN, CDR2 SYDVKM. Trimming shortened V by 7 bases and J by 5 bases, and 21 bases separated the two germline ends. CDR3 region: CASIARRARGNNEQFF. In DNA, the CDR3 is TGTGCCAGCATCGCCCGACGAGCCAGGGGCAACAATGAGCAGTTCTTC.

Ten or more counts support this clone. Within the sample, other DNA sequences also encode this same CDR3. The genes are TRBV5-1 and TRBJ2-3, with TRBD1 matching over 8 bases. The V and J ends lost 4 bases and 1 base, in that order; junction bases with no gene match: 2. The germline V gene encodes CDR1 SGHRS and CDR2 YFSETQ. This CDR3 contains 14 residues. In DNA form, the CDR3 reads TGCGCCAGCAGCCCGGGACAGGGCACAGATACGCAGTATTTT. Residues: CASSPGQGTDTQYF.

With regard to this clone: The junction departs from the called germline gene at one end, perhaps through a read error. The chain recombines TRBV28 with TRBJ2-3; 9 bases are shared with TRBD2. Germline V gene data show CDR1 as MDHEN and CDR2 as SYDVKM. CDR3 length equals 14 residues. The CDR3 loop reads CASSLFVAGGGLVF. The CDR3 bases are TGTGCCAGCAGTTTATTTGTCGCGGGAGGGGGGTTAGTCTTT.

The chain has TRBV7-3 and TRBJ1-2, with D maybe TRBD1 (5 bases). CDR1 and CDR2 from the germline V gene are SGHTA and FQGTGA. Trimming stripped 0 bases from V and 8 bases from J, with 10 bases between. The CDR3 runs 13 residues. The CDR3 loop reads CASSLTGGGGYTF. DNA for the CDR3: TGTGCCAGCAGCTTAACTGGGGGTGGCGGCTACACCTTC.

The rearrangement links TRBV19 to TRBJ1-2, with 10 nucleotides matching TRBD1. Germline V gene data show CDR1 as LNHDA and CDR2 as SQIVND (reference sequence). This CDR3 is 12 amino acids long. J lost 8 bases, V lost 6 bases, and 3 bases had no gene match. The CDR3, as DNA: TGTGCCAGTAGCCCGACAGGGGGCGGCTACACCTTC. Encoded protein: CASSPTGGGYTF.

The gene calls are TRBV5-1 and TRBJ2-2; 7 bases are a match to TRBD2. CDR1 is SGHRS and CDR2 is YFSETQ in the germline V gene. Trimming took 6 bases from V and 6 from J; bases not matched to a gene: 11. The CDR3 consists of 15 residues. The CDR3 DNA follows: TGCGCCAGCATAGAGACGAGCGGGGCGCCCGGGGAGCTGTTTTTT. Translation gives CASIETSGAPGELFF.

J is TRBJ1-3 and V is TRBV7-2, with D unresolved. Per the germline V gene, CDR1 is SGHTA and CDR2 is FQGNSA. The CDR3 runs to 13 residues. V lost 5 bases, J lost 6 bases, and 11 bases lay in between. CDR3 amino acids: CASSPHKSNTIYF. The CDR3, as DNA: TGTGCCAGCAGCCCCCACAAGTCAAACACCATATATTTT.

V is TRBV7-9 and J is TRBJ1-1, with 7 bases aligning to TRBD1. CDR1 SEHNR and CDR2 FQNEAQ come from the germline V gene (reference sequence). The V gene end was trimmed by 7 bases and the J gene end by 10 bases; junction bases not matched to a gene: 9. The CDR3 consists of 12 residues. CDR3 in amino acids: CASNRDSSRAFF. The CDR3 bases are TGTGCCAGCAACAGGGACAGTTCGAGAGCTTTCTTT.